A selection of T cell receptor beta chains follows, all from one sample in a study of sequential checkpoint blockade in melanoma. The assay was immunoSEQ multiplex PCR, and TCRdb's table has in-frame clones only and misses some. Of fewer than 35,000 clones listed, approximately 86% are singletons. Sequences were derived from CD8+ T cells sorted from blood (inferred from file names), sampled from a patient given nivolumab and ipilimumab in sequence. All receptors derive from a human donor with melanoma. The CDR3 runs from the conserved cysteine through the conserved F or W. A D gene is named only where the DNA matches it firmly. Clone size is not always given. Where it is, it says once, few, many or a class for expanded clones.

CDR3 protein	CDR3 DNA	D gene	clone size	J gene	V gene
CPVPPPGGHYEQYF	TGCCCCGTTCCCCCCCCGGGAGGGCACTACGAGCAGTACTTC	NA	NA	TRBJ2-7	TRBV21-1
CSAREGGEAFF	TGCAGTGCTAGAGAGGGAGGTGAAGCTTTCTTT	NA	NA	TRBJ1-1	TRBV20-1
CASSNTGYTGELFF	TGTGCCAGCAGTAATACAGGTTACACCGGGGAGCTGTTTTTT	NA	NA	TRBJ2-2	TRBV28
CASSDPLYGYTF	TGCGCCAGCAGTGACCCCTTATATGGCTACACCTTC	NA	NA	TRBJ1-2	TRBV10-1
CASIEEAGLAGEEQFF	TGTGCCAGCATTGAAGAGGCGGGACTAGCGGGAGAGGAGCAGTTCTTC	TRBD2	NA	TRBJ2-1	TRBV6-1
CASSLSETSDTDTQYF	TGTGCCAGCAGCTTGTCCGAGACTAGCGACACAGATACGCAGTATTTT	TRBD2	NA	TRBJ2-3	TRBV5-5
CAISEALLAGAYEQYF	TGTGCCATCAGTGAAGCCCTCCTAGCGGGGGCCTACGAGCAGTACTTC	TRBD2	once	TRBJ2-7	TRBV10-3
CASSLGLAGISYEQYF	TGTGCCAGCAGCTTAGGACTAGCGGGAATCTCCTACGAGCAGTACTTC	TRBD2	NA	TRBJ2-7	TRBV13
CASRTGGGYGYTF	TGTGCCAGCAGGACAGGGGGGGGGTATGGCTACACCTTC	TRBD1	NA	TRBJ1-2	TRBV6-5
CAISATGGLNEKLFF	TGTGCCATCAGTGCGACAGGGGGCCTAAATGAAAAACTGTTTTTT	TRBD1	NA	TRBJ1-4	TRBV10-3
CASSAEGGEKLFF	TGTGCCAGTAGTGCGGAAGGTGGCGAAAAACTGTTTTTT	NA	NA	TRBJ1-4	TRBV19
CASSFDHLTGTGPSPLHF	TGCGCCAGCAGCTTCGACCACTTAACCGGGACAGGGCCATCACCCCTCCACTTT	TRBD1	NA	TRBJ1-6	TRBV5-1
CASSLAAGGQIDEQFF	TGCGCCAGCAGCTTGGCAGCGGGGGGGCAAATCGATGAGCAGTTCTTC	TRBD2	NA	TRBJ2-1	TRBV5-1
CASSVTGEHYNSPLHF	TGTGCCAGCAGCGTTACAGGGGAGCACTATAATTCACCCCTCCACTTT	TRBD1	NA	TRBJ1-6	TRBV9
CASSVGGVGQPQHF	TGTGCCAGCAGCGTAGGGGGGGTGGGTCAGCCCCAGCATTTT	NA	medium-sized	TRBJ1-5	TRBV9
CASSFLTDTQYF	TGTGCCAGCAGCTTCTTAACAGATACGCAGTATTTT	NA	NA	TRBJ2-3	TRBV5-6
CASSRLDRVETQYF	TGTGCCAGCAGTAGACTGGACAGGGTTGAGACCCAGTACTTC	TRBD1	NA	TRBJ2-5	TRBV7-8
CASRPLRGGYGYTF	TGTGCCAGCCGACCTTTAAGGGGTGGGTATGGCTACACCTTC	NA	once	TRBJ1-2	TRBV11-2
CASSYSQPTGANVLTF	TGTGCCAGCAGTTACTCGCAACCTACTGGGGCCAACGTCCTGACTTTC	NA	NA	TRBJ2-6	TRBV6-6
CASSMRTGLNTGELFF	TGTGCCAGCAGCATGCGGACAGGGCTAAACACCGGGGAGCTGTTTTTT	TRBD1	NA	TRBJ2-2	TRBV7-9
CASSEGGGARQPQHF	TGTGCCAGCAGTGAAGGCGGGGGGGCGCGACAGCCCCAGCATTTT	NA	NA	TRBJ1-5	TRBV2
CASSLVSGYGYTF	TGTGCCAGCAGCTTAGTGTCCGGCTATGGCTACACCTTC	NA	NA	TRBJ1-2	TRBV7-9